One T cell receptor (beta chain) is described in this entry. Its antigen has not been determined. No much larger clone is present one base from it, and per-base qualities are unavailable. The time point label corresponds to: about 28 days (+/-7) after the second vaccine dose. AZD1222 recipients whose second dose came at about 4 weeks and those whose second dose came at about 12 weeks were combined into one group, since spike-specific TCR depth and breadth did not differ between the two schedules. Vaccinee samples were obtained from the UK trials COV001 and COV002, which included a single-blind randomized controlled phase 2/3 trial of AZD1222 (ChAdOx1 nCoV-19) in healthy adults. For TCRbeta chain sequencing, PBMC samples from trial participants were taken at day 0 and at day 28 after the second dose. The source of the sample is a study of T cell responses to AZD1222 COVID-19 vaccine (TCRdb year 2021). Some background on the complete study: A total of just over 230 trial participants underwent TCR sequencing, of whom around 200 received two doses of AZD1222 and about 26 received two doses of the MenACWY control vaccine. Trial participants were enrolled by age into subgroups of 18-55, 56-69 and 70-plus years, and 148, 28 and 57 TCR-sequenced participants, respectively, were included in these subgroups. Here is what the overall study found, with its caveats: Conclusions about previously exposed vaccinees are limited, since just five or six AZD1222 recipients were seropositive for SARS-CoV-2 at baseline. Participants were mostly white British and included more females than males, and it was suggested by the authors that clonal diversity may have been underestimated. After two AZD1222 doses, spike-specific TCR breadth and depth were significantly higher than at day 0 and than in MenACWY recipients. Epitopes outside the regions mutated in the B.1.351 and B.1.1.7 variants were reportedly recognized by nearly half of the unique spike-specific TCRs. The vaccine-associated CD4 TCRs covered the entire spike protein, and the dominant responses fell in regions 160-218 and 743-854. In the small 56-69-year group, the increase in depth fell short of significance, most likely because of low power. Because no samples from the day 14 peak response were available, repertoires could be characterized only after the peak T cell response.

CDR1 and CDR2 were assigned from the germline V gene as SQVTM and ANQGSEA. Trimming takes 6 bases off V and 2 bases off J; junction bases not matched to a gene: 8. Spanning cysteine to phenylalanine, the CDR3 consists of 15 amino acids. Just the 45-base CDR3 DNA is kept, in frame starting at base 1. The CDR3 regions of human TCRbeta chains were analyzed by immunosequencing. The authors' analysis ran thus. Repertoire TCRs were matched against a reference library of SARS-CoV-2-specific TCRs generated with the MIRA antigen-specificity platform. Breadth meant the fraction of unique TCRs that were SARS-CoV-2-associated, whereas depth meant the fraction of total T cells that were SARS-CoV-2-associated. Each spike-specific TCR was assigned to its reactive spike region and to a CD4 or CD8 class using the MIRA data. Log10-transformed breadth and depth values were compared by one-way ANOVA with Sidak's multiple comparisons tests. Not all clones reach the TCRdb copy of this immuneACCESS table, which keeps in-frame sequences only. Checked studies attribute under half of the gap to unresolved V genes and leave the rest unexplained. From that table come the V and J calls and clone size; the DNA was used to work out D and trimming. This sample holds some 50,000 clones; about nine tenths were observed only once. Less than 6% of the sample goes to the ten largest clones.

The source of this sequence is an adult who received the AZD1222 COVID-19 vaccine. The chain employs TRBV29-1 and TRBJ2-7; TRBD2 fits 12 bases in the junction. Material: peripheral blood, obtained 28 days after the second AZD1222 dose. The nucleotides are TGCAGCGTCGCAGCCCTAGCGGGAGGGCCCTACGAGCAGTACTTC. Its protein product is CSVAALAGGPYEQYF.